This T cell receptor (beta chain) was obtained from a study of CD8 T cells in Susac syndrome. Whole-study results and caveats: The study conceded that its TCR sequencing and HLA analysis involved relatively few individuals.

An amount of RNA that ranged from about 0.45 to 1 ug was reverse transcribed with random hexamers. Amplification of the TCR beta CDR3 was carried out by immunoSEQ multiplex PCR, which spanned a total of 54 Vbeta and 13 Jbeta segments. TCRdb passed the immunoSEQ multiplex PCR reads through MiXCR, listing each CDR3 protein once. The data hold about 130,000 distinct CDR3 sequences, with 90% to 95% observed a single time. The authors carried out high-throughput sequencing of TCR beta. They applied it to CD8+ and CD4+ T cells obtained from blood. Concerning this clonotype: Its cognate antigen is unknown.

Per the germline V gene, CDR1 is SQVTM and CDR2 is ANQGSEA. Trimming pared 1 base from V and 4 bases from J, leaving 12 bases between. The CDR3 consists of 14 residues. The sample comprised CD4+ T cells from PBMCs. This sequence originates from a human donor in good health. The V call is TRBV29-1, the J call TRBJ2-3; TRBD1 is a possible D gene (5 bases). The CDR3: CSVEGPGQPDTQYF. The DNA for the CDR3 is TGCAGCGTTGAAGGGCCTGGACAACCAGATACGCAGTATTTT.